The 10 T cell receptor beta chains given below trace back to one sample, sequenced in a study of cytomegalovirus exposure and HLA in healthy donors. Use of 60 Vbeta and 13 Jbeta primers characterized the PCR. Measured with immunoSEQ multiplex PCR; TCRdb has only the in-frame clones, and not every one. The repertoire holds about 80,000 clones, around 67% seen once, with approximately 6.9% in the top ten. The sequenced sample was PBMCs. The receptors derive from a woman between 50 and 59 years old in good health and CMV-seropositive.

This CDR3 reads CVPRTGADEQYF. The CDR3, as DNA: TGTGTCCCGAGAACAGGGGCGGACGAGCAGTACTTC. The chain recombines TRBV9 with TRBJ2-7; 7 bases agree with TRBD1. Germline V lookup: CDR1 SGDLS, CDR2 YYNGEE. The CDR3 has 12 residues.

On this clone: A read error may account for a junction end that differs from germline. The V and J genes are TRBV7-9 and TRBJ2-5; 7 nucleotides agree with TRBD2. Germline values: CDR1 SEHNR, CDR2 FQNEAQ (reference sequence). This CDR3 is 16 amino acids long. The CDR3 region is CSSSFSAGPDQETQYF. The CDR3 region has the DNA TGTTCCAGCAGCTTCTCAGCGGGGCCAGACCAAGAGACCCAGTACTTC.

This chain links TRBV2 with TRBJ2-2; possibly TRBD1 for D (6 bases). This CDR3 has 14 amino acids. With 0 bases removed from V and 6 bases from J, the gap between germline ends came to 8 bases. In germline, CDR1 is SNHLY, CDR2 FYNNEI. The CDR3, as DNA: TGTGCCAGCAGTGAAGCCAGGGGCGCCGGGGAGCTGTTTTTT. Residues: CASSEARGAGELFF.

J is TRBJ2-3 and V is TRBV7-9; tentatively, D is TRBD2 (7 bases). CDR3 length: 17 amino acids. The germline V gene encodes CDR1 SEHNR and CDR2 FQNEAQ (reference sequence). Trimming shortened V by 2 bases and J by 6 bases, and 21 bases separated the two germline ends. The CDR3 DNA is TGTGCCAGCAGCTTAAGAGGTGGGGGGGCCAGGCAGGATACGCAGTATTTT. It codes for CASSLRGGGARQDTQYF.

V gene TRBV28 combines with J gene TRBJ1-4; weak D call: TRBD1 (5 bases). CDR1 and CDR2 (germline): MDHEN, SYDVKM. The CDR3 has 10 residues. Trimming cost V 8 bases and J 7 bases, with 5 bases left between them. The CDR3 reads CASQGEKLFF. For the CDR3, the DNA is TGTGCCAGCCAGGGTGAAAAACTGTTTTTT.

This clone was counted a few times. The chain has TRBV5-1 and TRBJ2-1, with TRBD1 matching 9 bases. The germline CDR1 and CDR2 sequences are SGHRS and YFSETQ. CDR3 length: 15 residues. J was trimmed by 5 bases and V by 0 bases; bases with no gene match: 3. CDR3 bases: TGCGCCAGCAGCTTGGGGGACAGGGAGAACAATGAGCAGTTCTTC. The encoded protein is CASSLGDRENNEQFF.

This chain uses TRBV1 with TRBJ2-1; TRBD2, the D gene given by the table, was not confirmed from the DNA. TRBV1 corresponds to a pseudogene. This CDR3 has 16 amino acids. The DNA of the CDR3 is TGCACCAGCAGCCGCCCACTAGGGAGCTCCTACAATGAGCAGCTCTTC. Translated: CTSSRPLGSSYNEQLF.

The CDR3 region has the DNA TGTGCCAGCAGCTTAGTGCGGGCTAGCGGGGGGGATTACAATGAGCAGTTCTTC. The encoded protein is CASSLVRASGGDYNEQFF. The chain couples TRBV7-2 to TRBJ2-1; 12 bases are a match to TRBD2. With V trimmed by 1 base and J by 4 bases, 8 bases remained unmatched. This CDR3 has 18 amino acids. Looked up from germline, CDR1 is SGHTA and CDR2 is FQGNSA.

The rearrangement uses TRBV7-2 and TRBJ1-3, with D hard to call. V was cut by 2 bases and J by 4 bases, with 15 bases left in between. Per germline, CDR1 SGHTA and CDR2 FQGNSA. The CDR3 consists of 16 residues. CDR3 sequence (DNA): TGTGCCAGCAGCTTAAGCCTTACCCGGCGGGGAAACACCATATATTTT. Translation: CASSLSLTRRGNTIYF.

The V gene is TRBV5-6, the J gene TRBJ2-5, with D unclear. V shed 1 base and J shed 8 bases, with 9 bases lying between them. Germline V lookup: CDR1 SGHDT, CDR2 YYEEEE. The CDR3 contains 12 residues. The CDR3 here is CASSLSGGTQYF. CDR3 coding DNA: TGTGCCAGCAGCTTGTCGGGTGGCACCCAGTACTTC.